Below are 2 T cell receptor beta chains sequenced from a single sample in a study of Graves' ophthalmopathy and Graves' hyperthyroidism. The sequenced template was RNA, covering the TCR beta CDR3 region. HTBI primers were used in a first-round RT-PCR, which preceded a second-round multiplex PCR. TCRdb fed the multiplex PCR reads into MiXCR, producing one record per CDR3 protein. The repertoire holds about 740,000 distinct CDR3 sequences, with 40% as singletons. Sequenced material: peripheral blood. These receptors originate from an adult man with Graves' ophthalmopathy.

This clonotype was counted at least ten times. The V gene is TRBV7-3, the J gene TRBJ2-6; 10 positions agree with TRBD1. Germline loops: CDR1 SGHTA, CDR2 FQGTGA. J lost 4 bases, V lost 5 bases, and 11 bases had no gene match. This CDR3 has 18 residues. CDR3 protein: CASSPRTGGTAGANVLTF. CDR3 sequence (DNA): TGTGCCAGCAGCCCCCGGACAGGGGGGACAGCCGGGGCCAACGTCCTGACTTTC.

This clonotype was seen a handful of times. The V gene is TRBV11-2, the J gene TRBJ1-4; no clear D gene. Germline loops: CDR1 SGHAT, CDR2 FQNNGV. The CDR3 runs to 13 residues. Trimming removed 5 bases from V and 5 bases from J, with 9 bases in between. The CDR3 nucleotides read TGTGCCAGCAGCAGGACGGGAAATGAAAAACTGTTTTTT. Translation gives CASSRTGNEKLFF.